These T cell receptor beta chains were read from a single sample in a study of identical twins. TCRdb reanalysed the 5' RACE reads using MiXCR and keeps one entry per CDR3 protein. The table shows about 240,000 distinct CDR3 sequences, with 10% occurring only once. The sequencing input was memory T cells sorted from blood. These receptors all stem from a man aged 45-65 years in good health. Both conserved end residues are part of each CDR3. A D gene is named only where the DNA matches it firmly. The size field is filled for only some rows; it gives once, few, many or a size class.

V gene: TRBV20-1
clone size: many
J gene: TRBJ2-7
D gene: .
CDR3 protein: CSARDSSYEQYF
CDR3 DNA: TGCAGTGCTAGGGACAGCTCCTACGAGCAGTACTTC

V gene: TRBV7-9
clone size: few
J gene: TRBJ2-6
D gene: .
CDR3 protein: CASSLDGLGANVLTF
CDR3 DNA: TGTGCCAGCAGCTTAGACGGACTGGGGGCCAACGTCCTGACTTTC

V gene: TRBV6-1
clone size: few
J gene: TRBJ1-2
D gene: .
CDR3 protein: CASTDVRGGYYGYTF
CDR3 DNA: TGTGCCAGCACCGACGTTCGAGGGGGGTACTATGGCTACACCTTC

V gene: TRBV20-1
clone size: few
J gene: TRBJ1-2
D gene: TRBD1
CDR3 protein: CSARGRTGNYGYTF
CDR3 DNA: TGCAGTGCTAGGGGTCGGACAGGGAACTATGGCTACACTTTC

V gene: TRBV5-1
clone size: many
J gene: TRBJ2-3
D gene: .
CDR3 protein: CASSFTTRKDTQYF
CDR3 DNA: TGCGCCAGCAGCTTTACTACTAGGAAAGATACGCAGTATTTT

V gene: TRBV20-1
clone size: many
J gene: TRBJ2-3
D gene: .
CDR3 protein: CRAEGGTDTQYF
CDR3 DNA: TGCAGAGCTGAGGGGGGCACAGATACGCAGTATTTT

V gene: TRBV7-2
clone size: many
J gene: TRBJ2-1
D gene: .
CDR3 protein: CASSLISTVGSYNEQFF
CDR3 DNA: TGTGCCAGCAGCTTAATTAGTACAGTGGGGTCCTACAATGAGCAGTTCTTC

V gene: TRBV19
clone size: .
J gene: TRBJ2-6
D gene: TRBD2
CDR3 protein: CASSHRTSGISGANVLTF
CDR3 DNA: TGTGCCAGTAGCCATCGGACTAGCGGGATCTCTGGGGCCAACGTCCTGACTTTC

V gene: TRBV20-1
clone size: few
J gene: TRBJ2-7
D gene: .
CDR3 protein: CSANFGPGLNEQYF
CDR3 DNA: .

V gene: TRBV4-2
clone size: many
J gene: TRBJ1-1
D gene: .
CDR3 protein: CASSQDTGAREKAFF
CDR3 DNA: TGTGCCAGCAGCCAAGATACGGGGGCGAGGGAAAAAGCTTTCTTT

V gene: TRBV6-6
clone size: .
J gene: TRBJ2-2
D gene: .
CDR3 protein: CASSSLSRGELFF
CDR3 DNA: TGTGCCAGCAGTTCCCTTTCGCGGGGGGAGCTGTTTTTT

V gene: TRBV5-6
clone size: .
J gene: TRBJ2-2
D gene: .
CDR3 protein: CASSRRELRTGELFF
CDR3 DNA: TGTGCCAGCAGCCGACGTGAGCTCCGCACCGGGGAGCTGTTTTTT

V gene: TRBV4-2
clone size: .
J gene: TRBJ2-6
D gene: .
CDR3 protein: CASSQEPTSGANVLTF
CDR3 DNA: TGTGCCAGCAGCCAAGAACCCACGTCTGGGGCCAACGTCCTGACTTTC

V gene: TRBV7-6
clone size: many
J gene: TRBJ2-5
D gene: .
CDR3 protein: CASSLEAVQETQYF
CDR3 DNA: TGTGCCAGCAGCTTAGAGGCCGTTCAAGAGACCCAGTACTTC

V gene: TRBV5-6
clone size: many
J gene: TRBJ1-1
D gene: .
CDR3 protein: CASSLSRRLNTEAFF
CDR3 DNA: TGTGCCAGCAGCTTGTCACGACGGCTTAACACTGAAGCTTTCTTT

V gene: TRBV19
clone size: few
J gene: TRBJ2-1
D gene: TRBD2
CDR3 protein: CASSIGWRGSRVYNEQFF
CDR3 DNA: TGTGCCAGTAGTATTGGTTGGCGGGGGAGTCGAGTTTACAATGAGCAGTTCTTC

V gene: TRBV12-3/TRBV12-4
clone size: .
J gene: TRBJ1-3
D gene: .
CDR3 protein: CASSLGLLISGNTIYF
CDR3 DNA: TGTGCCAGCAGTTTAGGACTCCTGATCTCTGGAAACACCATATATTTT

V gene: TRBV9
clone size: many
J gene: TRBJ1-2
D gene: .
CDR3 protein: CASSPLGGIDYGYTF
CDR3 DNA: TGTGCCAGCAGCCCACTTGGTGGGATCGACTATGGCTACACCTTC

V gene: TRBV2
clone size: few
J gene: TRBJ2-7
D gene: TRBD2
CDR3 protein: CASSVRGTTLYEQYF
CDR3 DNA: TGTGCCAGCAGTGTCAGAGGGACTACCCTCTACGAGCAGTACTTC

V gene: TRBV3-1
clone size: .
J gene: TRBJ1-6
D gene: .
CDR3 protein: CASSQDSYNSPLHF
CDR3 DNA: TGTGCCAGCAGCCAAGACTCCTATAATTCACCCCTCCACTTT

V gene: TRBV20-1
clone size: few
J gene: TRBJ1-1
D gene: TRBD1
CDR3 protein: CSATQGYDTEAFF
CDR3 DNA: TGCAGTGCAACACAGGGGTATGACACTGAAGCTTTCTTT

V gene: TRBV6-6
clone size: .
J gene: TRBJ2-1
D gene: TRBD1
CDR3 protein: CASSSSQGARQFF
CDR3 DNA: TGTGCCAGCAGCTCCAGTCAGGGGGCGCGGCAGTTCTTC

V gene: TRBV20-1
clone size: many
J gene: TRBJ2-3
D gene: TRBD1
CDR3 protein: CSARGDRDYTDTQYF
CDR3 DNA: TGCAGTGCTCGCGGGGACAGGGATTACACAGATACGCAGTATTTT

V gene: TRBV10-3
clone size: many
J gene: TRBJ2-1
D gene: .
CDR3 protein: CAISDNVRRPSYNEQFF
CDR3 DNA: TGTGCCATCAGTGACAACGTTCGGCGCCCGTCCTACAATGAGCAGTTCTTC

V gene: TRBV18
clone size: .
J gene: TRBJ2-7
D gene: TRBD1
CDR3 protein: CASSPPGQLYEQYF
CDR3 DNA: TGTGCCAGCTCACCCCCGGGACAGCTGTACGAGCAGTACTTC

V gene: TRBV6-9
clone size: .
J gene: TRBJ2-1
D gene: .
CDR3 protein: CASSEEGNSYNEQFF
CDR3 DNA: TGTGCCAGCAGTGAGGAGGGCAACTCCTACAATGAGCAGTTCTTC

V gene: TRBV6-1
clone size: .
J gene: TRBJ1-2
D gene: TRBD1
CDR3 protein: CASSPGQFYGYTF
CDR3 DNA: TGTGCCAGCAGTCCGGGACAGTTCTATGGCTACACCTTC

V gene: TRBV21-1
clone size: few
J gene: TRBJ2-1
D gene: .
CDR3 protein: CASQRTGDDNEQFF
CDR3 DNA: TGTGCCAGCCAAAGGACAGGGGATGACAATGAGCAGTTCTTC

V gene: TRBV28
clone size: few
J gene: TRBJ2-2
D gene: TRBD1
CDR3 protein: CASDGAGTGNTGELFF
CDR3 DNA: TGTGCCAGCGACGGGGCCGGGACAGGGAACACCGGGGAGCTGTTTTTT

V gene: TRBV6-2/TRBV6-3
clone size: .
J gene: TRBJ1-5
D gene: .
CDR3 protein: CASSPRGSWGNQPQHF
CDR3 DNA: TGTGCCAGCAGCCCCCGGGGGAGCTGGGGCAATCAGCCCCAGCATTTT

V gene: TRBV27
clone size: .
J gene: TRBJ1-2
D gene: .
CDR3 protein: CASRKRTGNYGYTF
CDR3 DNA: TGTGCCAGCAGAAAACGGACGGGAAACTATGGCTACACCTTC

V gene: TRBV20-1
clone size: many
J gene: TRBJ2-1
D gene: .
CDR3 protein: CSAKKGQDNEQFF
CDR3 DNA: TGCAGTGCTAAAAAGGGACAAGACAATGAGCAGTTCTTC

V gene: TRBV3-1
clone size: .
J gene: TRBJ1-6
D gene: TRBD1
CDR3 protein: CASRRQGAYNSPLHF
CDR3 DNA: TGTGCCAGCAGAAGACAGGGGGCGTATAATTCACCCCTCCACTTT

V gene: TRBV10-1
clone size: few
J gene: TRBJ2-2
D gene: TRBD2
CDR3 protein: CASSLRGLAGNTGELFF
CDR3 DNA: TGCGCCAGCAGTCTCCGGGGGCTAGCGGGGAACACCGGGGAGCTGTTTTTT